Below, 12 T cell receptor beta chains from the same sample are listed, as sequenced in a study of blood T cell repertoires in COVID-19. Repertoires were generated with immunoSEQ multiplex PCR, while TCRdb's copy carries only in-frame clones and drops some. This table holds around 260,000 clones, about 81% found once. What was sequenced was PBMCs or T cells enriched from blood (not recorded which). These receptors were collected from a young man with acute COVID-19.

This chain uses TRBV5-5 with TRBJ2-2, with 14 bases that match TRBD2. J lost 9 bases, V lost 3 bases, and 7 bases had no gene match. This CDR3 comprises 16 residues. CDR1 is SGHKS and CDR2 is YYEKEE in the germline V gene (reference sequence). CDR3 sequence: CASSSRLAGGTRELFF. CDR3 DNA sequence: TGTGCCAGCAGCTCGAGACTAGCGGGAGGGACCCGGGAGCTGTTTTTT.

The J gene is TRBJ1-5, the V gene TRBV30; D call uncertain. The CDR3 consists of 12 residues. Germline CDR1 GTSNPN, CDR2 SVGIG (reference sequence). Trimming left V 0 bases short and J 6 bases short, with 6 bases between. This CDR3 is CAWSVYGQPQHF. As DNA, the CDR3 is TGTGCCTGGAGTGTTTACGGTCAGCCCCAGCATTTT.

The V and J genes are TRBV9 and TRBJ2-2; a weak D match, TRBD2 (5 bases). CDR1 and CDR2 (germline): SGDLS, YYNGEE. Trimming cost V 0 bases and J 5 bases, with 14 bases left between them. CDR3 length: 16 residues. The CDR3: CASSVVSSRATGELFF. CDR3 in DNA: TGTGCCAGCAGCGTAGTATCATCGAGGGCGACCGGGGAGCTGTTTTTT.

The gene calls are TRBV4-3 and TRBJ1-1; D is ambiguous. Germline loops: CDR1 LGHNA, CDR2 YSLEER. This CDR3 comprises 13 residues. The V and J ends lost 4 bases and 1 base respectively, with 7 bases between them. CDR3 nucleotide sequence: TGCGCCAGCAGCCGGGCCCCGAACACTGAAGCTTTCTTT. It codes for CASSRAPNTEAFF.

The rearrangement links TRBV28 to TRBJ1-1; weak D call: TRBD1 (6 bases). V was shortened by 5 bases and J by 1 base, with 14 bases between the two germline ends. The CDR3 has 15 amino acids. Looked up from germline, CDR1 is MDHEN and CDR2 is SYDVKM. CDR3 in DNA: TGTGCCAGCAGTCCCAGGGGTCGGGAGAACACTGAAGCTTTCTTT. Translation: CASSPRGRENTEAFF.

This clone has at least ten counts. The CDR3 DNA sequence: TGTGCCAGCCTTAACCCGACATCGGCCAAAAACATTCAGTACTTC. Translating it yields CASLNPTSAKNIQYF. The rearrangement uses TRBV6-5 and TRBJ2-4; D is uncertain. Germline CDR1 and CDR2: MNHEY and SVGAGI. Trimming pared 8 bases from V and 1 base from J, leaving 15 bases between. The CDR3 extends over 15 amino acids.

This clone was counted only a few times. This chain uses TRBV28 with TRBJ1-3; D is undetermined. In germline, CDR1 is MDHEN, CDR2 SYDVKM. This CDR3 is built from 16 residues. V gave up 2 bases and J gave up 0 bases, with 11 bases separating them. In DNA form, the CDR3 reads TGTGCCAGCAGTTTAGTGAAGCTGAGCTCTGGAAACACCATATATTTT. It codes for CASSLVKLSSGNTIYF.

This chain joins TRBV5-8 and TRBJ1-4, with a possible D match to TRBD1 (6 bases). The CDR3 has 17 amino acids. Trimming stripped 1 base from V and 7 bases from J, with 20 bases between. Germline CDR1 is SGHTS and CDR2 is YDEGEE. The CDR3: CASSLFRPPGAGEKLFF. CDR3 sequence (DNA): TGTGCCAGCAGCTTGTTTAGGCCTCCAGGGGCTGGTGAAAAACTGTTTTTT.

The gene calls are TRBV6-5 and TRBJ1-1; unclear D gene. The V gene's germline CDR1 is MNHEY and CDR2 SVGAGI. The CDR3 loop spans 13 amino acids. The V end lost 8 bases, the J end lost 4 bases, and 14 bases lay between the germline ends. CDR3 sequence (DNA): TGTGCCAGCGCCTGGCCGGGAGGCACTGAAGCTTTCTTT. Amino acid sequence: CASAWPGGTEAFF.

The chain has TRBV6-1 and TRBJ1-5, with TRBD1 as a possible D gene (6 bases). In germline, CDR1 is MNHNS, CDR2 SASEGT. The CDR3 contains 15 residues. V was clipped by 2 bases and J by 3 bases, with 11 bases between them. The CDR3 sequence: CASSEWDTYNQPQHF. CDR3 coding DNA: TGTGCCAGCAGTGAATGGGACACTTACAATCAGCCCCAGCATTTT.

V is TRBV25-1 and J is TRBJ1-3; D perhaps matches TRBD1 (5 bases). The V and J ends lost 6 bases and 0 bases respectively, with 12 bases between them. Germline CDR1 and CDR2: MGHDK and SYGVNS. CDR3 length: 15 residues. The CDR3 nucleotides read TGTGCCAGCAGCCGCGACAGTAGCTCTGGAAACACCATATATTTT. Its protein product is CASSRDSSSGNTIYF.

Worth noting for this clone: One end of the junction does not line up with germline, which may come from a read error. J is TRBJ2-1 and V is TRBV7-7, with 11 bases aligning to TRBD1. CDR1 SSHAT and CDR2 FNYEAQ come from the germline V gene (reference sequence). The length of the CDR3 is 18 residues. The CDR3 bases are TGTGCTAGCAGCAACAGCCATCACGGGACAGGGGGTTTTGGTGAGCAGTTCTTC. Translating gives CASSNSHHGTGGFGEQFF.